These 14 T cell receptor beta chains were all obtained from the same sample, sequenced in a study of blood T cell repertoires in COVID-19. Sequencing was performed with immunoSEQ multiplex PCR; in TCRdb, only in-frame clones are kept and a portion is missing. Here the sample spans some 15,000 clones, around 88% being singletons. Sequencing was performed on peripheral blood. The source of these receptors is a human donor in a cohort sampled during active COVID-19.

This clone occurred once. The V call is TRBV5-1, the J call TRBJ2-1, with 9 bases that match TRBD2. CDR3 length: 18 residues. Germline trimming cut 2 bases from V and 7 bases from J; bases unmatched to any gene: 16. The germline V gene encodes CDR1 SGHRS and CDR2 YFSETQ. The CDR3 DNA is TGCGCCAGCAGCTTCATGGGTAGCGGGGGCTCAGGACGGAATGAGCAGTTCTTC. Translated: CASSFMGSGGSGRNEQFF.

This chain links TRBV7-2 with TRBJ2-7; 7 positions match TRBD2. This CDR3 has 16 residues. CDR1 SGHTA and CDR2 FQGNSA come from the germline V gene. After removal of 5 bases from V and 3 bases from J, the junction contained 13 bases not matched to a gene. The CDR3 DNA reads as TGTGCCAGCAGCCGGTGGGGAGGGCCGGGCGGCTACGAGCAGTACTTC. Its protein product is CASSRWGGPGGYEQYF.

The chain has TRBV3-1 (or the pseudogene TRBV3-2) and TRBJ1-1; D gene ambiguous. Germline assignment: CDR1 LGHDT and CDR2 YNNKEL (reference sequence). The germline V and J ends were trimmed by 3 bases and 6 bases, with 11 bases remaining between them. The CDR3 is 13 residues long. The CDR3 here is CASSHGRWAEAFF. CDR3 nucleotide sequence: TGTGCCAGCAGCCACGGCAGGTGGGCTGAAGCTTTCTTT.

The chain joins TRBV5-1 to TRBJ2-7, with 9 positions matching TRBD1. CDR3 size: 17 residues. V trimming: 4 bases; J trimming: 1 base; junction bases outside the gene matches: 12. CDR1 and CDR2 (germline): SGHRS, YFSETQ. This CDR3 is CASSSGQGRIASYEQYF. For the CDR3, the DNA is TGCGCCAGCAGCAGCGGACAGGGGAGGATCGCTTCCTACGAGCAGTACTTC.

The chain employs TRBV6-4 and TRBJ2-2; TRBD1 is a possible D gene (5 bases). Trimming removed 4 bases at V and 0 bases at J, with 12 bases between. There are 16 residues in the CDR3. In germline, CDR1 is MRHNA, CDR2 SNTAGT. The CDR3 protein is CASSASPGTNTGELFF. The CDR3 DNA reads TGTGCCAGCAGTGCCTCCCCAGGGACGAACACCGGGGAGCTGTTTTTT.

The chain uses TRBV19 and TRBJ1-1; D ambiguous. Germline assignment: CDR1 LNHDA and CDR2 SQIVND (reference sequence). The CDR3 is made up of 12 amino acids. V was shortened by 4 bases and J by 3 bases, with 6 bases between the two germline ends. CDR3 region: CASSRLDTEAFF. The CDR3 bases are TGTGCCAGTAGTAGACTGGACACTGAAGCTTTCTTT.

This chain links TRBV25-1 with TRBJ2-5; no definite D call. In germline, CDR1 is MGHDK, CDR2 SYGVNS. The CDR3 spans 14 residues. The V end lost 1 base, the J end lost 3 bases, and 9 bases lay between the germline ends. The CDR3 coding sequence is TGTGCCAGCAGTGAATTGAATGGAGAAGAGACCCAGTACTTC. Translated, it gives CASSELNGEETQYF.

The chain has TRBV10-2 and TRBJ2-1, with TRBD2 identical over 14 bases. With 9 bases clipped from V and 8 bases from J, the junction kept 6 bases outside the gene matches. CDR3 length: 14 residues. In germline, CDR1 is WSHSY, CDR2 SAAADI. CDR3 coding DNA: TGCGCCAGTGCCGGGACTAGCGGGAGCCATGAGCAGTTCTTC. Translation: CASAGTSGSHEQFF.

The chain joins TRBV28 to TRBJ1-5, with TRBD1 matching over 9 bases. Germline V gene data show CDR1 as MDHEN and CDR2 as SYDVKM. The length of the CDR3 is 17 residues. Losses at the gene ends were 5 bases for V and 1 base for J; bases not matched to a gene: 9. The CDR3 here is CASSASGQGSSNQPQHF. CDR3 in DNA: TGTGCCAGCAGTGCCTCGGGACAGGGATCGAGCAATCAGCCCCAGCATTTT. The whole variable domain, remainder taken from reference TRBV28 and TRBJ1-5, is DVKVTQSSRYLVKRTGEKVFLECVQDMDHENMFWYRQDPGLGLRLIYFSYDVKMKEKGDIPEGYSVSREKKERFSLILESASTNQTSMYLCASSASGQGSSNQPQHFGDGTRLSIL.

In DNA form, the CDR3 reads TGTGCCAGCAGCAAACTAGCGGGAGGACGCACAGATACGCAGTATTTT. Translating it yields CASSKLAGGRTDTQYF. This chain links TRBV7-6 with TRBJ2-3; 12 positions agree with TRBD2. The CDR3 consists of 16 residues. Trimming at V came to 5 bases and at J to 1 base, leaving 4 bases not matched to a gene. From germline, CDR1 is SGHVS and CDR2 FNYEAQ.

This clone has a handful of counts. The rearrangement joins TRBV10-1 to TRBJ2-7; D unresolved. V lost 3 bases and J 3 bases, leaving 9 bases between the germline ends. The CDR3 sequence is 13 residues long. Germline lookup yields CDR1 WNHNN and CDR2 SYGVQD (reference sequence). CDR3 sequence: CASSDSEIYEQYF. The CDR3 DNA follows: TGCGCCAGCAGTGATAGTGAGATCTACGAGCAGTACTTC.

This clone occurred once. The chain combines TRBV6-5 with TRBJ2-7; 9 bases line up with TRBD2. CDR3 length equals 15 residues. The germline V gene has CDR1 MNHEY and CDR2 SVGAGI. Germline trimming cut 2 bases from V and 2 bases from J; bases unmatched to any gene: 4. CDR3 sequence (DNA): TGTGCCAGCAGTTACCTAGGCGGGGGGGCCTACGAGCAGTACTTC. This translates into CASSYLGGGAYEQYF.

The chain joins TRBV5-4 to TRBJ2-5; 14 bases match TRBD2. This CDR3 spans 16 amino acids. In germline, CDR1 is SGHNT, CDR2 YYREEE (reference sequence). The trim removed 4 bases at V and 2 bases at J, leaving 4 bases unmatched. CDR3 loop: CASSMRLAGGQETQYF. The CDR3 nucleotides read TGTGCCAGCAGCATGAGACTAGCGGGGGGGCAAGAGACCCAGTACTTC. The full variable domain, completed using reference TRBV5-4 and TRBJ2-5, is ETGVTQSPTHLIKTRGQQVTLRCSSQSGHNTVSWYQQALGQGPQFIFQYYREEENGRGNFPPRFSGLQFPNYSSELNVNALELDDSALYLCASSMRLAGGQETQYFGPGTRLLVL.

The J gene is TRBJ1-4, the V gene TRBV5-1, with 10 bases fitting TRBD1. From germline, CDR1 is SGHRS and CDR2 YFSETQ. This CDR3 contains 15 residues. V shed 3 bases and J 5 bases; nucleotides not matched to a gene: 4. The CDR3 sequence: CASSSTGQGNEKLFF. CDR3 DNA sequence: TGCGCCAGCAGCTCCACGGGACAGGGGAATGAAAAACTGTTTTTT.